This TCR beta chain was sequenced during a study of T cell changes during pregnancy in multiple sclerosis. The method was immunoSEQ multiplex PCR; TCRdb's version includes in-frame clones alone and lacks a portion of them. Among about 100,000 clones listed, approximately 90% were seen once. This CDR3 has 13 amino acids. The V and J ends lost 2 bases and 6 bases respectively, with 9 bases between them. Looked up from germline, CDR1 is SGHDT and CDR2 is YYEEEE. The clonotype was recovered from a female donor with multiple sclerosis, enrolled in a pregnancy study. The chain has TRBV5-6 and TRBJ2-1; maybe TRBD1 (5 bases). The sample was peripheral blood, taken after pregnancy. CDR3 residues: CASSFQGSNEQFF. Here the CDR3 DNA reads TGTGCCAGCAGCTTTCAGGGTAGCAATGAGCAGTTCTTC.